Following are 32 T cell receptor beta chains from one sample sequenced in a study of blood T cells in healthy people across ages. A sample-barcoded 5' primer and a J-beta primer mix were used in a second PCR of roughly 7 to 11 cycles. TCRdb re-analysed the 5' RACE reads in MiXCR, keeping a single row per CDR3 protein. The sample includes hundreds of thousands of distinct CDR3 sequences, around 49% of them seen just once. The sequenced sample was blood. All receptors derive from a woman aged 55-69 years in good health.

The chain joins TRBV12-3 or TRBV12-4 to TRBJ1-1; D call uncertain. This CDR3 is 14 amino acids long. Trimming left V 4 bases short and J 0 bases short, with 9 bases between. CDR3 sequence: CASSSLNMNTEAFF. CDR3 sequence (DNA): TGTGCCAGCAGTTCCCTCAACATGAACACTGAAGCTTTCTTT.

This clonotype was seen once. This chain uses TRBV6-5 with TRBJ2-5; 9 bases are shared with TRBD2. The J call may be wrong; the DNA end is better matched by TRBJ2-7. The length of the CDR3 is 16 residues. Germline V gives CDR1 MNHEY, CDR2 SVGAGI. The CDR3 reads CASSLVAGDLRYEQYF. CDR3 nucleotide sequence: TGTGCCAGCAGTTTGGTAGCGGGAGACCTCCGCTACGAGCAGTACTTC.

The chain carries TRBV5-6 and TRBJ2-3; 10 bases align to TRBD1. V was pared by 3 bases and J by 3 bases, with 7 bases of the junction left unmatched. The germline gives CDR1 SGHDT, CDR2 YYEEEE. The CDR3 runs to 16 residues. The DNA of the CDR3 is TGTGCCAGCAGCTCGTCGGGACAGGGGTGGACAGATACGCAGTATTTT. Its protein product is CASSSSGQGWTDTQYF.

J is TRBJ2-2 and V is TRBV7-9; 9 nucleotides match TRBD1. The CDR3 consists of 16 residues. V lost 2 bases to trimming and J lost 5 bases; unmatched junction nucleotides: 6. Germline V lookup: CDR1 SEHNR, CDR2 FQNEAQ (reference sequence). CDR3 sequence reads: CASSLPGQGSTGELFF. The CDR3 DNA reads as TGTGCCAGCAGCTTACCGGGACAGGGATCAACCGGGGAGCTGTTTTTT.

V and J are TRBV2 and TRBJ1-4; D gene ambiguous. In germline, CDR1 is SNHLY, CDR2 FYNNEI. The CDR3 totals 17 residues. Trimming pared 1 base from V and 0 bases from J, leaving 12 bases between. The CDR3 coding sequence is TGTGCCAGCAGTGAAGGGACTCGCCTCACAACTAATGAAAAACTGTTTTTT. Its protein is CASSEGTRLTTNEKLFF.

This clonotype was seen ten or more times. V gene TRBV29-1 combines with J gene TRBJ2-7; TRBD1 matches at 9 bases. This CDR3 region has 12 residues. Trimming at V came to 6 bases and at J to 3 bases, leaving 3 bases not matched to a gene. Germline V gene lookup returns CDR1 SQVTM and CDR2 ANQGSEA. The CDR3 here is CSVTGGGYEQYF. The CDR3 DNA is TGCAGCGTCACAGGGGGCGGCTACGAGCAGTACTTC.

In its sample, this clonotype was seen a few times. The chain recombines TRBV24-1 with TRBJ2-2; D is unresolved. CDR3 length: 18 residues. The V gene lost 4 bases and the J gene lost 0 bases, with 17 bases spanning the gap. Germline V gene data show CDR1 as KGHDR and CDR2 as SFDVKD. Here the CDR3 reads CATSDPTLSGPNTGELFF. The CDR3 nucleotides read TGTGCCACCAGTGACCCCACATTATCTGGACCGAACACCGGGGAGCTGTTTTTT.

The CDR3 loop is CATARVAAPYEQYF. The CDR3, as DNA: TGTGCCACCGCCAGGGTAGCGGCACCCTACGAGCAGTACTTC. The chain employs TRBV28 and TRBJ2-7; a weak D match, TRBD2 (6 bases). Trimming cost V 10 bases and J 2 bases, with 18 bases left between them. The CDR3 has 14 amino acids. Germline V gives CDR1 MDHEN, CDR2 SYDVKM.

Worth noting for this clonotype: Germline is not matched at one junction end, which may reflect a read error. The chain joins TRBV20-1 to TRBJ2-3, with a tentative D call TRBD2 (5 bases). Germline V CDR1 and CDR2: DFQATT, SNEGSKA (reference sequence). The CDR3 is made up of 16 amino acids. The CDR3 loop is CSARPLTPRAPDTRYF. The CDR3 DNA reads TGCAGTGCTCGGCCCCTGACGCCGAGGGCCCCAGATACGCGGTATTTT.

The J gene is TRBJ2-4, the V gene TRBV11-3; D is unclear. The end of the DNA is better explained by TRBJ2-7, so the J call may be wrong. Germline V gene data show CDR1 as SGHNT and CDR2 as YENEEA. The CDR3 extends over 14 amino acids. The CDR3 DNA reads TGTGCCAGCAGCTCCAAGGCCGGTCCCTACGAGCAGTACTTC. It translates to CASSSKAGPYEQYF.

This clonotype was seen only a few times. The CDR3 nucleotides are TGTGCCAGCAGCCCTACGCGGGTCGGGGGAGAGACCCAGTACTTC. It translates to CASSPTRVGGETQYF. The rearrangement joins TRBV7-2 to TRBJ2-5; D might be TRBD2 (6 bases). CDR3 length: 15 residues. Germline V CDR1 and CDR2: SGHTA, FQGNSA. V was clipped by 5 bases and J by 4 bases, with 17 bases between them.

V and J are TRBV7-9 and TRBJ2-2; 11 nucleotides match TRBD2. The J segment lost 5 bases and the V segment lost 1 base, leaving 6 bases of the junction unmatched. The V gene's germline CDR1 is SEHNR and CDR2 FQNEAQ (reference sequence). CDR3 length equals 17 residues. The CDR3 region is CASSLERLAGGTGELFF. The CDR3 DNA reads TGTGCCAGCAGCTTAGAGAGGCTAGCGGGGGGAACCGGGGAGCTGTTTTTT.

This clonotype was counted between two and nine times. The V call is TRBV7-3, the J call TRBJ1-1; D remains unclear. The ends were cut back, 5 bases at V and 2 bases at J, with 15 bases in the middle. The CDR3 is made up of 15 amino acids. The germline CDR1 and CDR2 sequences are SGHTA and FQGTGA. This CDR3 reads CASSLHAGINTEAFF. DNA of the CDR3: TGTGCCAGCAGCCTGCATGCGGGGATCAACACTGAAGCTTTCTTT.

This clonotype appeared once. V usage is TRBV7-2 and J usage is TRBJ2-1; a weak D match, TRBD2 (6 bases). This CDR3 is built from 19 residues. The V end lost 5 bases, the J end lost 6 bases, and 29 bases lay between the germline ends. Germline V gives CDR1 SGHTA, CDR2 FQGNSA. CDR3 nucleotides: TGTGCCAGCAGCCCCCCACCGGGGTCGTTGGGGGAGGTACGCAATGAGCAGTTCTTC. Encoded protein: CASSPPPGSLGEVRNEQFF.

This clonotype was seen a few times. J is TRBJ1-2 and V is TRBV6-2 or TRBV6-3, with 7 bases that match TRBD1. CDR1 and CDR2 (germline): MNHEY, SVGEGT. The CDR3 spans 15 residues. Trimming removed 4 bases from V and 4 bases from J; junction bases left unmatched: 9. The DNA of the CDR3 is TGTGCCAGCAGTTGGGGGGACAGCCCCTCCTATGGCTACACCTTC. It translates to CASSWGDSPSYGYTF.

This chain's CDR3 is CASRVLNRDNEQFF. CDR3 DNA sequence: TGTGCCAGCAGGGTACTAAACAGAGACAATGAGCAGTTCTTC. The chain couples TRBV21-1 to TRBJ2-1. TRBV21-1 is a pseudogene segment. CDR3 length: 14 residues.

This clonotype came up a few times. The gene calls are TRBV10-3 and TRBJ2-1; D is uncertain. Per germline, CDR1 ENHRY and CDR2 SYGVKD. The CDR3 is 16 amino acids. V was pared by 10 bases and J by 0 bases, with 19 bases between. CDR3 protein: CATLYGRPGSYNEQFF. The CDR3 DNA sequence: TGTGCCACCCTTTATGGGCGACCTGGCTCCTACAATGAGCAGTTCTTC.

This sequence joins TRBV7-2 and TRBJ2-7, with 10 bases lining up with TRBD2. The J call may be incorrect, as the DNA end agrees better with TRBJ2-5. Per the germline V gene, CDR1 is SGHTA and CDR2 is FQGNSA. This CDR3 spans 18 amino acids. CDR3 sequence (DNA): TGTGCCAGCAGCTTAGTCCCCTCCAGCGGGGGGGCCTCGCAGACCCAGTACTTC. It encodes CASSLVPSSGGASQTQYF.

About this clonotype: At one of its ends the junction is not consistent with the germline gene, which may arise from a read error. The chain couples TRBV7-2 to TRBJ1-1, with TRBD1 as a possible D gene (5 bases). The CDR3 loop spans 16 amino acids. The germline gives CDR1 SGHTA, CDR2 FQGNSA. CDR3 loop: CASSLGGAAKNTKAFF. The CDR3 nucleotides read TGTGCCAGCAGCTTAGGGGGCGCAGCGAAGAACACTAAAGCTTTCTTT.

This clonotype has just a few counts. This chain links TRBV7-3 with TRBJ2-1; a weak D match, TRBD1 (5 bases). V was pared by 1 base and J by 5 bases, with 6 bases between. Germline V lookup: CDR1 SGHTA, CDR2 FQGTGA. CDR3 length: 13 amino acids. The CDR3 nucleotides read TGTGCCAGCAGCTTAATGACAGACAATGAGCAGTTCTTC. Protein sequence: CASSLMTDNEQFF. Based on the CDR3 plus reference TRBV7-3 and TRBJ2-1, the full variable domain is GAGVSQTPSNKVTEKGKYVELRCDPISGHTALYWYRQSLGQGPEFLIYFQGTGAADDSGLPNDRFFAVRPEGSVSTLKIQRTERGDSAVYLCASSLMTDNEQFFGPGTRLTVL.

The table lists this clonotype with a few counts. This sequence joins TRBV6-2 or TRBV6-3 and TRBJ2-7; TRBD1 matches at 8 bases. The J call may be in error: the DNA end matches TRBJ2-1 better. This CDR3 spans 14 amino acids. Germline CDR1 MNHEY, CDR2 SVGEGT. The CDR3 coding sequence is TGTGCCAGCAGTTACTCCAGGGGGCTCAGTGAGCAGTTCTTC. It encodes CASSYSRGLSEQFF.

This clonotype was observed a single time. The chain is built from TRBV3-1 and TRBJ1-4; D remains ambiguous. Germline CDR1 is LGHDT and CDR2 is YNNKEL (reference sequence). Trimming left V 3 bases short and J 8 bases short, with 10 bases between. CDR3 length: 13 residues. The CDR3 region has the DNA TGTGCCAGCAGCCAGGGAGCGGCAGAAAAACTGTTTTTT. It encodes CASSQGAAEKLFF.

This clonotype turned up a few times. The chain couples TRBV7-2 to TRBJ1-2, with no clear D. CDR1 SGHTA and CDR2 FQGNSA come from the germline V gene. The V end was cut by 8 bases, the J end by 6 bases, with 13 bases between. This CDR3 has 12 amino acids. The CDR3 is CASLKQRNGYTF. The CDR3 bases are TGTGCCAGCCTCAAACAGAGAAATGGCTACACCTTC.

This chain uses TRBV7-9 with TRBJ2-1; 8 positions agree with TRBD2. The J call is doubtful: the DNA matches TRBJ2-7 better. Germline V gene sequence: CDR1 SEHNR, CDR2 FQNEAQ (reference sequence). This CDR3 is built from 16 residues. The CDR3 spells CASSFSGRSSYNEQYF. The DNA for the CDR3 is TGTGCCAGCAGCTTCAGCGGGAGAAGCTCCTACAATGAGCAGTACTTC.

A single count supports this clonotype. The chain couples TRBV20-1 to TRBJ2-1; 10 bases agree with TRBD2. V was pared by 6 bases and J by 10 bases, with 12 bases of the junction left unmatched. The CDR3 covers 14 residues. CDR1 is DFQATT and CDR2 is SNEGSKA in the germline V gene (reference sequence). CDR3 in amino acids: CSATRTSGLGEQFF. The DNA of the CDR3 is TGCAGTGCCACCAGGACTAGCGGCCTGGGGGAGCAGTTCTTC.

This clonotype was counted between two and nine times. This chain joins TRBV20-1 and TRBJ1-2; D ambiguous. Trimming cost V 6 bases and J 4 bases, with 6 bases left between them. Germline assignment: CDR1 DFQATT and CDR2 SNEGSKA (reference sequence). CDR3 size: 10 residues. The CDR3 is CSAYTYGYTF. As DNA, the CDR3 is TGCAGTGCGTACACCTATGGCTACACCTTC.

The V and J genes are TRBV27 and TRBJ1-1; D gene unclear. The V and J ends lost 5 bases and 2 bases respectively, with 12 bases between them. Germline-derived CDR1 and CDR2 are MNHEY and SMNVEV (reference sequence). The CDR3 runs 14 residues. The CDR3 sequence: CASSPTLINTEAFF. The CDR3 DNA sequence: TGTGCCAGCAGTCCGACTCTCATAAACACTGAAGCTTTCTTT.

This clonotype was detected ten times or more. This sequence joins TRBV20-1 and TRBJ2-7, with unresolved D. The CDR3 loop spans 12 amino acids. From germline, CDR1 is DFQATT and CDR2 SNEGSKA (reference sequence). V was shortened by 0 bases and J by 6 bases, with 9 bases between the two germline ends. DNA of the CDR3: TGCAGTGCTAGAGACTCCACAGCCGAGCAGTACTTC. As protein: CSARDSTAEQYF.

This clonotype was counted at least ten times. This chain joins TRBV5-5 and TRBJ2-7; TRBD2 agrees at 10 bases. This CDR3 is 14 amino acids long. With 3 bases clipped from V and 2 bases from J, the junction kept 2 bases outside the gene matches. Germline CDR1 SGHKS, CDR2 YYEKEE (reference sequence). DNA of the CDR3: TGTGCCAGCAGCTCAGGACTAGCGGCCTACGAGCAGTACTTC. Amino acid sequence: CASSSGLAAYEQYF.

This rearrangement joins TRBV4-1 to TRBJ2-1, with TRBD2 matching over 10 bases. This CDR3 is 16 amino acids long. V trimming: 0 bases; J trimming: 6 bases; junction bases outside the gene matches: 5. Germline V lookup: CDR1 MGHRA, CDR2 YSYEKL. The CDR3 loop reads CASSQEVTSGFNEQFF. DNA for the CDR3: TGCGCCAGCAGCCAAGAGGTGACTAGCGGGTTCAATGAGCAGTTCTTC.

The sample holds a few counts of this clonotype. This CDR3 is CSVRLAGEGDEQFF. The CDR3 DNA follows: TGCAGCGTTAGGCTAGCGGGAGAGGGGGATGAGCAGTTCTTC. This chain joins TRBV29-1 and TRBJ2-1; 10 positions agree with TRBD2. Trimming at V came to 5 bases and at J to 8 bases, leaving 9 bases not matched to a gene. Germline values: CDR1 SQVTM, CDR2 ANQGSEA. The CDR3 has 14 amino acids.

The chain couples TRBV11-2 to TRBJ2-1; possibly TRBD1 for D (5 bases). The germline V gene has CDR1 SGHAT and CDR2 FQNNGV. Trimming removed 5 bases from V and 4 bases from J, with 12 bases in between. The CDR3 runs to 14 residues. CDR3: CASSPITGYNEQFF. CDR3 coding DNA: TGTGCCAGCAGCCCAATCACAGGTTACAATGAGCAGTTCTTC.